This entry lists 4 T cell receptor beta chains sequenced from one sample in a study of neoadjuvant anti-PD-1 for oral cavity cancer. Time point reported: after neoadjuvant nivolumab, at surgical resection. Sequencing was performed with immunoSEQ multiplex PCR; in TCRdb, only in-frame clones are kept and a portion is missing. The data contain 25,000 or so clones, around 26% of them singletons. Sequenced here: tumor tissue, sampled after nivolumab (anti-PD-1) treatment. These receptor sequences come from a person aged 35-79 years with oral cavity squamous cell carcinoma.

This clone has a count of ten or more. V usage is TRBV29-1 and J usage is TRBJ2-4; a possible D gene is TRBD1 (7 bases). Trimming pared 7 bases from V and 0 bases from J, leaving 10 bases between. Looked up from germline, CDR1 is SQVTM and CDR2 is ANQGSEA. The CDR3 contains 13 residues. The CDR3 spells CSAQGGAKNIQYF. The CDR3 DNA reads TGCAGCGCCCAGGGGGGAGCCAAAAACATTCAGTACTTC.

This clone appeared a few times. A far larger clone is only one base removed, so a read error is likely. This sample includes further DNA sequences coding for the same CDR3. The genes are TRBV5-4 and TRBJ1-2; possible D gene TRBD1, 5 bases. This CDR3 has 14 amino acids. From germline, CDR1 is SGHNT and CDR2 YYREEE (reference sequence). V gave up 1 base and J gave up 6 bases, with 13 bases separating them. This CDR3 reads CASSLRSGVNGYTF. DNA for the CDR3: TGTGCCAGCAGCTTGCGTTCGGGGGTTAATGGCTACACCTTC.

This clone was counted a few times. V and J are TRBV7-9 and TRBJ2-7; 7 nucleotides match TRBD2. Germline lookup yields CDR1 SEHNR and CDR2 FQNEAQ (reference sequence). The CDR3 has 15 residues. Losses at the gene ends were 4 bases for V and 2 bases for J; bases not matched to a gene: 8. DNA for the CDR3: TGTGCCAGCAGCTCCGGGGCTAGCGGACCCTACGAGCAGTACTTC. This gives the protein CASSSGASGPYEQYF.

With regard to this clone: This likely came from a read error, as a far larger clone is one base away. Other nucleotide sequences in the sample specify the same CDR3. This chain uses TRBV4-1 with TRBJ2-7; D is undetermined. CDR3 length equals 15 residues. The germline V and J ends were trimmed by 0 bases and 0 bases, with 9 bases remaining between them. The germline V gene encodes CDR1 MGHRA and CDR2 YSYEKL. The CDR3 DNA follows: TGCGCCAGCAGCCAAGAGTATGCAGACTCCTACGAGCAGTACTTC. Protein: CASSQEYADSYEQYF.